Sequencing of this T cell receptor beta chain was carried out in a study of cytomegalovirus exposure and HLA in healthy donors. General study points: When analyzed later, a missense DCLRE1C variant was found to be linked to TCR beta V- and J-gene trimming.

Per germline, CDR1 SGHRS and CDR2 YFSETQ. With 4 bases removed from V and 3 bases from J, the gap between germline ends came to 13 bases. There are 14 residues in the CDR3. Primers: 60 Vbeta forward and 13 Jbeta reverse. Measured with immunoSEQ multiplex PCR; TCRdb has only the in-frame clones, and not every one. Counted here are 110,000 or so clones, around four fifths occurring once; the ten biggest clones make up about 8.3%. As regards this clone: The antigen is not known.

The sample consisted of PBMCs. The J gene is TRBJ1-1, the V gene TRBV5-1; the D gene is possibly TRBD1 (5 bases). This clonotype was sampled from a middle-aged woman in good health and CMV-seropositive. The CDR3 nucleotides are TGCGCCAGCAGCGTAGCAACCAGGGACACTGAAGCTTTCTTT. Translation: CASSVATRDTEAFF.